This T cell receptor (beta chain) was captured in a study of blood T cell repertoires in COVID-19. Data came from immunoSEQ multiplex PCR; TCRdb stores just in-frame clones and leaves some out. This sample carries roughly 430,000 clones, 88% of them seen once, and the ten largest clones take roughly 1.9%. This clone was observed a single time. Germline trimming cut 6 bases from V and 3 bases from J; bases unmatched to any gene: 8. This CDR3 has 14 residues. Germline lookup yields CDR1 SGDLS and CDR2 YYNGEE. Sequencing was carried out using PBMCs or T cells enriched from blood (not recorded which). This rearrangement joins TRBV9 to TRBJ1-2, with TRBD1 matching over 7 bases. The clonotype was recovered from a middle-aged woman with acute COVID-19. For the CDR3, the DNA is TGTGCCAGCAATTTAGGGGGCGCCGACTATGGCTACACCTTC. Amino acids: CASNLGGADYGYTF.